The present entry profiles one TCR beta chain with its context. The clone's antigen remains unknown. This may be a read error, as it is one base from a much larger clone. From the germline V gene, CDR1 is SGHRS and CDR2 is YFSETQ. V is reduced by 4 bases and J by 4 bases, leaving a spacing of 14 bases between them. The CDR3 goes from the cysteine to the phenylalanine over 14 residues. CDR3 DNA only is kept here, 42 bases in frame from base 1. The iRepertoire nested amplicon-rescue multiplex PCR (arm-PCR) platform was used to amplify TCR alpha and beta CDR3 regions from RNA. One-step reverse transcription and amplification used roughly 100-400 ng of tissue mRNA or PBMC total RNA as input. Following bead purification, Illumina adapters were added through a secondary multiplex PCR, and the libraries were then gel-purified between 200 and 400 bp. The libraries contained internal 6-nucleotide barcodes that were used for demultiplexing. Sequencing of libraries was performed on an Illumina MiSeq with 2x220 or 2x250 nucleotide paired-end reads. From the authors' description of their analysis: Paired reads were merged using FLASH 1.2.11 and aligned with BWA-MEM to the GRCh37 human genome, and TRA and TRB reads were then extracted. For V and J assignment, an IMGT-derived reference of cassette sequences and CDR3 motifs that included pseudogenes was used. Reads were translated in three frames, and productive CDR3s were defined as those with a C...FGXG motif and no stop codons. Unique combinations of V-J cassette pair and CDR3 amino acid sequence were defined as clonotypes. Reads were filtered by Hamming distance, with the threshold set by the sequence error rate of each sample in mapped regions. TCRdb applied fastp at Q25 and MiXCR to the public reads, then kept only in-frame beta chains. Rows merge per CDR3 protein into single entries with the most common DNA and genes. Here the V and J calls rest on TCRdb's processing, not on the authors' analysis. This sample lists some 100,000 distinct CDR3 sequences; less than 30% were detected once. Jointly, the top ten make up around a third of the sample.

The sample belongs to a study of glioma-infiltrating T cells (dated by TCRdb to about 2016). A note on the overall study: The study sequenced TCR alpha- and beta-chain repertoires from glioma tissue, from non-neoplastic brain tissue and from matched peripheral blood mononuclear cells. To measure divergence between tissue and blood T-cell populations, each tissue-infiltrating repertoire was compared with the peripheral blood repertoire of the same patient. The paired cohort was made up of three low-grade glioma patients, eight primary glioblastoma patients and three non-glioma patients who contributed non-neoplastic brain tissue. Overall results and qualifications from the work: Small numbers underpinned the group comparisons: several glioblastoma patients, three low-grade glioma patients and three non-neoplastic patients. Very few CDR3 sequences were found to be shared between tissue and blood, and this scarcity was attributed to high CDR3 diversity and limited sampling. VJ-independent divergence between tissue and blood was lower than expected in non-neoplastic patients but higher than expected in all gliomas, particularly low-grade gliomas.

The source of this sequence is a human donor with low-grade glioma or glioblastoma, undergoing nonglioma brain surgery, or in good health (not recorded which). The chain is assembled from TRBV5-1 and TRBJ1-1, with a tentative D gene TRBD1 over 6 matching bases. The sequencing input was glioma tissue, nonneoplastic brain tissue, or PBMCs (not recorded which). In nucleotide form, the sequence is TGCGCCAGCAGCCGGGGACAACAGAGCACTGAAGCTTTCTTT. This is translated as CASSRGQQSTEAFF. Reference TRBV5-1 and TRBJ1-1 genes cover what lies past the CDR3, so the full variable domain is KAGVTQTPRYLIKTRGQQVTLSCSPISGHRSVSWYQQTPGQGLQFLFEYFSETQRNKGNFPGRFSGRQFSNSRSEMNVSTLELGDSALYLCASSRGQQSTEAFFGQGTRLTVV.